This T cell receptor beta chain was found in a study of T cell repertoires in cytomegalovirus infection. Background on the study: Public TCR beta signatures provided an indication of both CMV infection and a matching HLA type.

Study-wide results and limits: In two of eight donors, the top clonotype was HLA-C-restricted CMV-specific. The cumulative frequency of public TCR beta families identified carriers of CMV plus the relevant HLA.

This clonotype was seen only a few times. Its antigen remains unidentified. The CDR3 is 13 amino acids. Deletions cut 3 bases from V and 4 bases from J, with 10 bases between. Germline V gives CDR1 SGHRS, CDR2 YFSETQ. From the reads, TCRdb called clonotypes with MiXCR, one entry per CDR3 protein. The sample carries around 350,000 distinct CDR3 sequences, 15% to 20% recorded once. This rearrangement joins TRBV5-1 to TRBJ1-2; D call uncertain. The TCR originated in a human donor in good health (CMV status not recorded). Some clones in this sample may be carry-over from other donors' samples. Sequenced input: PBMCs. Here the CDR3 DNA reads TGCGCCAGCAGCTGGACTTACAGCTATGGCTACACCTTC. Its translation is CASSWTYSYGYTF.